The clone carrying this T cell receptor (beta chain) was found a few times. Its target is not known. Adults with ileal or ileocolonic Crohn's disease and an indication for resection were eligible. V was clipped by 6 bases and J by 9 bases, with 15 bases between them. Germline loops: CDR1 MNHEY, CDR2 SMNVEV (reference sequence). The CDR3 runs 13 residues. The data originate from a study of T cell repertoires in ileal Crohn's disease. Study-wide points: Compared with CD4 T cells, sorted CD8 cells carried more expanded clones.

Profiled with immunoSEQ multiplex PCR; TCRdb holds only in-frame clones, not every one. The sample has around 33,000 clones, just under 80% seen once. What was sequenced was ileal tissue. The clonotype comes from an adult with Crohn's disease. The chain links TRBV27 to TRBJ2-1; D gene uncertain. The CDR3 region has the DNA TGTGCCAGCAGACGTGTGGAGACCAGTGAGCAGTTCTTC. It translates to CASRRVETSEQFF.